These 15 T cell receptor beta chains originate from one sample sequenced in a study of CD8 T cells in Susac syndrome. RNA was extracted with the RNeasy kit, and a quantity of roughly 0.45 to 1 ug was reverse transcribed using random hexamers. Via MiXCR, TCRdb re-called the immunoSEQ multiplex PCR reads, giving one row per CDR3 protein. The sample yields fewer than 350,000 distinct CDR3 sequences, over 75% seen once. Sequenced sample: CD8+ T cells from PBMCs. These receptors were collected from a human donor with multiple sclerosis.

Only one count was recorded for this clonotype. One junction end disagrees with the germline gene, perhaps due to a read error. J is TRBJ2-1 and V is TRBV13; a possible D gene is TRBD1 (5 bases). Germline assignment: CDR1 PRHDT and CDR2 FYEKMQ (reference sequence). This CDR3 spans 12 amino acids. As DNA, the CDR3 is TGTGCCAGCAGCTTAGGCGGACAAGGAAGGTCCTTC. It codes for CASSLGGQGRSF.

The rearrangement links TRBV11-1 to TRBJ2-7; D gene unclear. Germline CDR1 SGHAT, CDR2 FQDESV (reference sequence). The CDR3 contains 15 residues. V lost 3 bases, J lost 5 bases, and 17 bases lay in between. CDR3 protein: CASSLSPPALHEQYF. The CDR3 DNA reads TGTGCCAGCAGCTTGTCCCCCCCAGCCCTCCACGAGCAGTACTTC. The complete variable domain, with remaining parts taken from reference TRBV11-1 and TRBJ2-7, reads EAEVAQSPRYKITEKSQAVAFWCDPISGHATLYWYRQILGQGPELLVQFQDESVVDDSQLPKDRFSAERLKGVDSTLKIQPAELGDSAMYLCASSLSPPALHEQYFGPGTRLTVT.

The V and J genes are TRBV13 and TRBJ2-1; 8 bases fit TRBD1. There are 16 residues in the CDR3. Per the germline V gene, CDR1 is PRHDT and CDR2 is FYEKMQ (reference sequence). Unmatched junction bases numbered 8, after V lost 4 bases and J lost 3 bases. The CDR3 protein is CASSSGQGGRYNEQFF. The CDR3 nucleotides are TGTGCCAGCAGCTCTGGACAGGGAGGCCGCTACAATGAGCAGTTCTTC. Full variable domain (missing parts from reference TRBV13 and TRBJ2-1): AAGVIQSPRHLIKEKRETATLKCYPIPRHDTVYWYQQGPGQDPQFLISFYEKMQSDKGSIPDRFSAQQFSDYHSELNMSSLELGDSALYFCASSSGQGGRYNEQFFGPGTRLTVL.

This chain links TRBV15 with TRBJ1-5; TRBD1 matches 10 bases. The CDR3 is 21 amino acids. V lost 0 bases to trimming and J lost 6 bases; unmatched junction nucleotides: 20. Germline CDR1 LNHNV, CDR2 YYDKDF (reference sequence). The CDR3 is CATSRENIADRRQGATQPQHF. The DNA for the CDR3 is TGTGCCACCAGCAGAGAAAATATAGCGGACCGGAGACAGGGGGCCACTCAGCCCCAGCATTTT.

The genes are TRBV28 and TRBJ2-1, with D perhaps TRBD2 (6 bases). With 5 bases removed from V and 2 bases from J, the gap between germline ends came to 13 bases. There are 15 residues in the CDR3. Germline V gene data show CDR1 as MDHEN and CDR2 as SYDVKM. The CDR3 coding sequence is TGTGCCAGCAGTGACAAGCGGGTACCCTACAATGAGCAGTTCTTC. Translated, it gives CASSDKRVPYNEQFF.

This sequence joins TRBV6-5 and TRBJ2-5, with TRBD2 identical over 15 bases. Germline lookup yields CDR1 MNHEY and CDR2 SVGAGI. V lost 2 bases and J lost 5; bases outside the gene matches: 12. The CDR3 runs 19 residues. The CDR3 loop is CASSYGDGLAGGGPETQYF. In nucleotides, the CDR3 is TGTGCCAGCAGTTACGGGGATGGACTAGCGGGAGGGGGGCCGGAGACCCAGTACTTC.

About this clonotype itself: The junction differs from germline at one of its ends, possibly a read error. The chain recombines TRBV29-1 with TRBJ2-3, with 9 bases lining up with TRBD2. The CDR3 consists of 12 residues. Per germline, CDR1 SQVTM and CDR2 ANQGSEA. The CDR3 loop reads CSVDEGLAGRDF. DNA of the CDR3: TGCAGCGTTGATGAAGGTCTAGCGGGACGGGATTTT.

CDR3 residues: CASSSPPLGNEQFF. CDR3 bases: TGTGCCAGCAGCTCACCCCCCCTAGGGAATGAGCAGTTCTTC. This chain joins TRBV7-8 and TRBJ2-1, with D unresolved. Trimming removed 4 bases at V and 7 bases at J, with 14 bases between. The CDR3 spans 14 residues. Germline CDR1 reads SGHVS; CDR2 reads FQNEAQ.

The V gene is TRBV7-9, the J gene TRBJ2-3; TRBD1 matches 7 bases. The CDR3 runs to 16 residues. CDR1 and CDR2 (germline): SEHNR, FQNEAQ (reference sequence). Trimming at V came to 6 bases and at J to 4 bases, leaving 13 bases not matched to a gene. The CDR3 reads CASSGIGTERADTQYF. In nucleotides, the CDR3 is TGTGCCAGCAGTGGAATCGGGACAGAAAGGGCAGATACGCAGTATTTT.

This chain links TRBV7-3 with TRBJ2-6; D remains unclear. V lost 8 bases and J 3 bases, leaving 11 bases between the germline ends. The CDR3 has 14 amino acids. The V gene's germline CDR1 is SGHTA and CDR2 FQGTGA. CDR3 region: CASSAYLGANVLTF. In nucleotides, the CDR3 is TGTGCCAGCTCAGCTTACCTTGGGGCCAACGTCCTGACTTTC.

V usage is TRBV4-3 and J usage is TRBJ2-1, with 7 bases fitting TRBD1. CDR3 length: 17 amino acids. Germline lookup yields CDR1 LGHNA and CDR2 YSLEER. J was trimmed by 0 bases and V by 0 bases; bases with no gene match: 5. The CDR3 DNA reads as TGCGCCAGCAGCCAAGATCCGGACAGGTTCTCCTACAATGAGCAGTTCTTC. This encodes CASSQDPDRFSYNEQFF.

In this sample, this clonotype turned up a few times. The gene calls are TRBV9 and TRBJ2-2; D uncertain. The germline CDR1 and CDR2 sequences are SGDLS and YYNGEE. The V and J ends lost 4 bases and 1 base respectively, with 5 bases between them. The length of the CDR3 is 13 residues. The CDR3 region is CASSPWNTGELFF. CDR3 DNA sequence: TGTGCCAGCAGCCCCTGGAACACCGGGGAGCTGTTTTTT.

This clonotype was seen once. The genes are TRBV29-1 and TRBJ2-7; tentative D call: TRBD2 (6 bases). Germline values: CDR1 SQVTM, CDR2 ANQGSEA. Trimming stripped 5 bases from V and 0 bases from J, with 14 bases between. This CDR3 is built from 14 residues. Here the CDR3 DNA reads TGCAGCGTTCGCGGGGCAGTTTACTCCTACGAGCAGTACTTC. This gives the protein CSVRGAVYSYEQYF.

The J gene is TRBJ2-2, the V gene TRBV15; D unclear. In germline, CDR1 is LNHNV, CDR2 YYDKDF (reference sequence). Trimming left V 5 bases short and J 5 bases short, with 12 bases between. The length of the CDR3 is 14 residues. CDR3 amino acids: CATSFSRSTGELFF. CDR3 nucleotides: TGTGCCACCAGCTTCAGCAGAAGTACCGGGGAGCTGTTTTTT.

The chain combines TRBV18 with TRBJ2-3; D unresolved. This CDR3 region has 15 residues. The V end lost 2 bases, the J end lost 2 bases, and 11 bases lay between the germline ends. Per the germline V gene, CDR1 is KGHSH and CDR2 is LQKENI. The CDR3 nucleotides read TGTGCCAGCTCACCAGACGCCGGGTTCACAGATACGCAGTATTTT. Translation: CASSPDAGFTDTQYF.